This note documents a single T cell receptor (beta chain) sequence. This clone has a handful of counts. The antigen it recognizes is unknown. No clone much larger than this one lies a single base away; base qualities are absent. V gives up 0 bases and J gives up 4 bases, and the segment between their germline ends measures 7 bases. For CDR1 and CDR2, the germline V gene lists SGDLS and YYNGEE. The CDR3 measures 13 amino acids from cysteine to phenylalanine. Only CDR3 DNA is held: 39 bases, read in frame from base 1. This sample was included in a study of blood T cell repertoires in COVID-19 (dated by TCRdb to the early 2020s). Regarding the complete study: The collaborator samples originated in the United States, Italy and Spain and spanned the acute and convalescent phases of COVID-19. Sample metadata almost always included a de-identified subject ID, COVID-19 status, age in years and sex. HLA class I and class II types, where available, came from metadata supplied by the sample provider rather than from assay-based typing. The repertoires were released in a freely available public database intended as a resource for research on the immune response to SARS-CoV-2. Subjects who had been exposed to COVID-19, were actively infected with it, or had recovered from it provided the deeply sampled blood TCRbeta repertoires that made up the dataset. The material from the prospective study consisted of cDNA or gDNA derived from T cells, B-cell-depleted T cells, or PBMCs. Samples came from the ongoing ImmuneRACE study (first 160 participants) plus 1,254 subjects from 6 global collaborators.

Overall study results and their limits: How much clinical and demographic metadata was included differed by source and by participant, and the metadata was provided uncurated.

Each collaborating institution followed its own protocols to collect whole blood in K2EDTA tubes. For TCRbeta analysis, collaborator samples were shipped as frozen whole blood, as isolated PBMCs, or as DNA extracted from either sample type. The immunoSEQ Assay, a bias-controlled multiplex PCR, was used to amplify TCRbeta CDR3 regions from genomic DNA. Concerning the study's data processing: The number of nucleated cells in each sample was estimated by amplification of reference gene primers within the assay. To quantify the absolute abundance of each unique TCRbeta CDR3 rearrangement, sequence reads were collapsed and filtered. Productive Simpson clonality was computed per sample as the square root of Simpson's diversity index over productive rearrangements. TCRdb limited this immuneACCESS table to in-frame rearrangements with V and J called. A share of clones is missing; checked studies link under half to unresolved V genes, and the rest is unexplained. The V and J calls and the clone size are those of that table, but D and trimming were determined from the DNA. The sample table lists more than 110,000 clones, around 81% of them with a count of one. More than 7% of the sample is held by the ten biggest clonotypes.

This clonotype was sampled from a human donor in a cohort sampled during active COVID-19. The rearranged segments are TRBV9 and TRBJ1-1, with the D gene uncertain. Sequencing was done on a sample of peripheral blood. The DNA sequence is given as TGTGCCAGCAGCGTAGGGTTCGGCACTGAAGCTTTCTTT. The translation is CASSVGFGTEAFF.